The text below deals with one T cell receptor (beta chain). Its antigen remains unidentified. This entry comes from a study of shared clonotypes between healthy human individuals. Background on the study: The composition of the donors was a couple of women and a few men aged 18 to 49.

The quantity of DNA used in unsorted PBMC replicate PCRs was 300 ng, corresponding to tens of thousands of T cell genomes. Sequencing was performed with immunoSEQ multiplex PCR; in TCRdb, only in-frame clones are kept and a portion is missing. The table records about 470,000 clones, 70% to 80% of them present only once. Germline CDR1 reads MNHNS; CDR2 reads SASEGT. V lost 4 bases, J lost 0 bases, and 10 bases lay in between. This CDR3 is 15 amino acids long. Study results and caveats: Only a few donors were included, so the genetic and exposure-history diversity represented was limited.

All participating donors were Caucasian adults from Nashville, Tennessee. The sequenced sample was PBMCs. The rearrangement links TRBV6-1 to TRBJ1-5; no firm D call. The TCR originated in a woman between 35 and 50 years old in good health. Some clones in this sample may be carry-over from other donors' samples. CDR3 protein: CASSGWNGSNQPQHF. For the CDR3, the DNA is TGTGCCAGCAGTGGATGGAACGGTAGCAATCAGCCCCAGCATTTT.